This T cell receptor (beta chain) was identified in a study of shared clonotypes between healthy human individuals (dated by TCRdb to about 2020). The study in broad terms: A few men and a couple of women, aged 18 to 49 years, made up the cohort. For each donor, CD4 naive and CD4 memory were each run on three plates, CD8 naive on two plates, and CD8 memory on one plate. To estimate repertoire size and how much clonotype sharing occurs between individuals, the study deeply sequenced the blood TCR repertoires of five or six healthy adults. To increase sequencing depth and limit assay-specific biases, TCR repertoire library preparation and sequencing were carried out by different laboratories using diverse techniques. Per donor, leukapheresis produced somewhere between about 0.9 and 9.5 billion PBMCs.

Using the deep immunoSEQ assay, TCR CDR3 regions were amplified from genomic DNA by multiplex PCR. For each cell subset, the extracted genomic DNA was distributed evenly across all wells of several immunoSEQ 96-well plates, and each plate served as one replicate. Each replicate PCR for sorted subsets received roughly 0.2 ug genomic DNA, equal to about 29,000 T cell genomes. Purified libraries were quantified with a Qubit 3.0 fluorometer, sized on a Bioanalyzer 2100, and re-quantified with the KAPA Library Quantification kit. Each immunoSEQ 96-well plate was sequenced on its own single-read 150-cycle Illumina NextSeq 550 flow cell. The study's processing was this. The immunoSEQ output contained only junctional sequences without quality scores, so filtering could not match that applied to full-length reads. To assign V/J genes and CDR3, sequences were annotated using PyIR, a Python wrapper for IgBLAST v1.9, with IMGT germline references. Any read was removed if the V/J assignment was weak (E-value above 1e-6), the CDR3 was missing, or the read contained stop codons, out-of-frame junctions, or ambiguous translated residues. A V3J clonotype was defined by an identical inferred V gene, J gene, and CDR3 amino acid sequence. Percentage overlap between repertoires was computed as shared unique clonotypes divided by the size of the smaller repertoire. Richness of each repertoire was evaluated using RTK rarefaction, the Chao1 estimator, and Recon v2.1 estimates of unobserved clonotypes. Generation probabilities were computed with OLGA for all TCRbeta clonotypes obtained by the gDNA method from a few donors. TCRdb carries this immuneACCESS record with in-frame sequences only. Its versions omit some clonotypes, under half of them owing to an unresolved V gene in the studies checked, with the rest unexplained. The D gene and trimming were derived from the DNA, and the V and J assignments and clone size from that table. The sample table lists approximately 2.4 million clones, about 94% of them with a count of one. Approximately 0.13% of the sample goes to the ten largest clones.

The donors were healthy, HIV-negative adults with no recently reported acute infections or vaccinations. All donors were Caucasian adults living in Nashville, Tennessee, USA. Magnetic negative selection was used to enrich CD4+ T cells, after which naive cells were positively selected on CD45RA and the negative fraction became the memory subset. Blood was collected by leukapheresis, and PBMCs were isolated by Ficoll-Histopaque density gradient centrifugation and then cryopreserved in liquid nitrogen vapor phase. Analytical flow cytometry was used to check the purity and quantity of each magnetically sorted T cell population. Each sorted fraction had its genomic DNA isolated and then quantified by UV absorbance on a Nanodrop 2000c. Concerning this clone itself: What antigen it recognizes has not been identified. Per-nucleotide qualities are absent, and no much larger clonotype sits a single base away.

Paper-wide results and their limitations: When a few donors were compared, the shared fraction of clonotypes was around 5.1% for naive CD4, about 4% for naive CD8, about 2.5% for memory CD4, and around 0.37% for memory CD8. The small number of donors limited the genetic and exposure-history diversity represented. Naive subsets generally had larger estimated clonotype richness than memory subsets did. Compared with non-shared clonotypes, the clonotypes found in all four sorted-subset donors had higher generation probabilities. Based on pairwise subsampling, the degree of clonotype sharing among donors was expected to be affected by sequencing depth. Only blood was sampled, and tissue TCR repertoires likely differ from those in blood. Even with the large sequencing depth, rarefaction of the sorted-subset datasets indicated that sequencing was incomplete.

The cysteine opens and the phenylalanine closes a CDR3 of 14 amino acids. Solely the CDR3 DNA is kept, with 42 bases framed from the first base. Between the V and J ends, shortened by 3 bases and 7 bases respectively, the junction contains 14 bases. Looking up the germline V gene yields CDR1 SGDLS and CDR2 YYNGEE. The sequence derives from a man aged 18-30 years in good health. Sequenced material: naive CD4+ T cells sorted from blood. Sample cell subset or site, as interpreted from the label and publication: CD45RA+ positively selected. The receptor chain draws on TRBV9 and TRBJ2-1; the D gene identity is not certain. The CDR3 protein is CASSDSPRGNEQFF. Read as DNA, the sequence is TGTGCCAGCAGCGATAGCCCGCGTGGAAATGAGCAGTTCTTC. The variable domain in full, with residues beyond the CDR3 obtained from the reference TRBV9 and TRBJ2-1 genes, is DSGVTQTPKHLITATGQRVTLRCSPRSGDLSVYWYQQSLDQGLQFLIQYYNGEERAKGNILERFSAQQFPDLHSELNLSSLELGDSALYFCASSDSPRGNEQFFGPGTRLTVL.